The present T cell receptor (beta chain) was sequenced within a study of shared clonotypes between healthy human individuals. Study results and caveats: Estimated richness values were generally larger in naive subsets than in memory subsets.

The protocol was immunoSEQ multiplex PCR, while the TCRdb copy is restricted to in-frame clones and leaves out a portion. The sample includes approximately 980,000 clones, roughly 72% of them seen just once. A word on this clone: Its antigen is undetermined.

The V gene's germline CDR1 is SGHVS and CDR2 FNYEAQ. J gave up 4 bases and V 5 bases, and 7 bases lay outside the gene matches. This CDR3 has 15 amino acids. What was sequenced was memory CD4+ T cells sorted from blood. Subset described: CD45RA-negative fraction. The sequence derives from a man aged 18 to 35 in good health. The chain uses TRBV7-6 and TRBJ2-2; 7 nucleotides agree with TRBD1. CDR3: CASSPRQGGTGELFF. DNA for the CDR3: TGTGCCAGCAGCCCTCGACAGGGTGGCACCGGGGAGCTGTTTTTT.